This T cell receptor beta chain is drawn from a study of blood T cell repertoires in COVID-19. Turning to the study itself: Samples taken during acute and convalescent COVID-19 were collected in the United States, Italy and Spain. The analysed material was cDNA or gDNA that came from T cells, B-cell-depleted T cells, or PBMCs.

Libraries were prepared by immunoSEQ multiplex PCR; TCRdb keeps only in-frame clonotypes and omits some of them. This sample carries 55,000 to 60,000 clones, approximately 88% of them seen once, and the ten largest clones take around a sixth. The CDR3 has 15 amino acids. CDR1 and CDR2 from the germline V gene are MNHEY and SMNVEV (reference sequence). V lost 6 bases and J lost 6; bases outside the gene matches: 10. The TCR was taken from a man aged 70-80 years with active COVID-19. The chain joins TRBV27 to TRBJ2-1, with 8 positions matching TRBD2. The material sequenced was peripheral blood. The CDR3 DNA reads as TGTGCCAGCAGACCCTTAGCGGGGAAGGGCAATGAGCAGTTCTTC. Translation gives CASRPLAGKGNEQFF.